This is a list of T cell receptor beta chains from one sample in a study of cytomegalovirus exposure and HLA in healthy donors. Data came from immunoSEQ multiplex PCR; TCRdb stores just in-frame clones and leaves some out. The sample contains 250,000 or so clones, roughly 91% of which appear only once. The sample taken for sequencing was PBMCs. The receptor set was obtained from a girl aged 2 to 9 in good health and CMV-seronegative. The CDR3 runs from the conserved cysteine through the conserved F or W. D genes are given only for firm matches. Not all rows give a size; the values are once, few, many and, for expanded clones, a class.

>-|TRBJ1-5|TRBV6-1|-
CASSEELTKGQPQHF
TGTGCCAGCAGTGAAGAACTCACCAAGGGGCAGCCCCAGCATTTT
>-|TRBJ1-6|TRBV27|TRBD1
CASRNRGSSPLHF
TGTGCCAGCAGAAACAGGGGGAGTTCACCCCTCCACTTT
>-|TRBJ1-5|TRBV28|-
CASSISQVPQPQHF
TGTGCCAGCAGTATATCTCAGGTCCCCCAGCCCCAGCATTTT
>-|TRBJ1-1|TRBV7-9|-
CASSLKQADTEAFF
TGTGCCAGCAGCTTAAAACAGGCCGACACTGAAGCTTTCTTT
>-|TRBJ1-1|TRBV5-1|-
CASSSNTEAFF
TGCGCCAGCAGCTCTAACACTGAAGCTTTCTTT
>-|TRBJ1-1|TRBV4-1|TRBD1
CASSQVQGADTEAFF
TGCGCCAGCAGCCAAGTCCAGGGGGCGGACACTGAAGCTTTCTTT
>-|TRBJ2-1|TRBV9|-
CASSVSVEQFF
TGTGCCAGCAGCGTTAGCGTAGAGCAGTTCTTC
>-|TRBJ2-7|TRBV9|TRBD2
CASSVGGFGGAGAYEQYF
TGTGCCAGCAGCGTAGGGGGGTTTGGAGGGGCGGGAGCCTACGAGCAGTACTTC
>-|TRBJ2-2|TRBV5-4|TRBD1
CASTKDRGGSGELFF
TGTGCCAGCACCAAGGACAGGGGGGGTTCCGGGGAGCTGTTTTTT
>-|TRBJ2-1|TRBV6-5|TRBD1
CASSYNLGTGGNEQFF
TGTGCCAGCAGTTACAATCTGGGGACAGGGGGCAATGAGCAGTTCTTC
>-|TRBJ1-1|TRBV6-1|-
CASSEDMGHDGPPEAFF
TGTGCCAGCAGTGAAGATATGGGCCACGATGGGCCCCCTGAAGCTTTCTTT
>-|TRBJ2-3|TRBV11-2|TRBD2
CASSILADVKDTQYF
TGTGCCAGCAGCATACTAGCGGACGTCAAGGATACGCAGTATTTT
>-|TRBJ2-5|TRBV6-8|TRBD2
CASSYTRGGETQYF
TGTGCCAGCAGTTATACGCGGGGGGGAGAGACCCAGTACTTC
>-|TRBJ1-5|TRBV11-2|TRBD1
CASSLGDRDQPQHF
TGTGCCAGCAGCTTAGGGGACAGGGATCAGCCCCAGCATTTT
>-|TRBJ1-1|TRBV21-1|-
CASSKEAGGGTEAFF
TGTGCCAGCAGCAAAGAGGCAGGCGGGGGGACTGAAGCTTTCTTT
>-|TRBJ1-2|TRBV28|-
CASGDQYYGYTF
TGTGCCTCAGGGGACCAATACTATGGCTACACCTTC
>-|TRBJ1-5|TRBV27|-
CASSFGQGNQPQHF
TGTGCCAGCAGCTTTGGGCAGGGCAATCAGCCCCAGCATTTT
>-|TRBJ2-7|TRBV28|-
CASSHYEQYF
TGTGCCAGCAGTCACTACGAGCAGTACTTC
>-|TRBJ2-7|TRBV6-6|TRBD1
CASSLQGAGEQYF
TGTGCCAGCAGCTTACAGGGGGCAGGGGAGCAGTACTTC
>-|TRBJ1-2|TRBV11-2|TRBD1
CASSPRTGENYGYTF
TGTGCCAGCAGCCCCCGGACAGGGGAGAACTATGGCTACACCTTC
>-|TRBJ2-7|TRBV13|TRBD2
CASSSKRGGTWLEQYF
TGTGCCAGCAGCTCCAAGCGGGGGGGCACTTGGTTGGAGCAGTACTTC
>few|TRBJ1-5|TRBV7-9|-
CASSLAGENQPQHF
TGTGCCAGCAGCTTAGCCGGTGAAAATCAGCCCCAGCATTTT
>-|TRBJ2-1|TRBV7-8|TRBD2
CASSLQASGKNEQFF
TGTGCCAGCAGCCTCCAGGCTAGCGGGAAAAATGAGCAGTTCTTC
>-|TRBJ1-6|TRBV6-1|TRBD1
CAGLTGNIPTSPLHF
TGTGCCGGCCTGACAGGGAACATCCCTACTTCACCCCTCCACTTT
>-|TRBJ1-2|TRBV25-1|TRBD1
CATTTGVDYGYTF
TGTGCCACCACGACAGGGGTAGACTATGGCTACACCTTC
>-|TRBJ1-5|TRBV27|TRBD1
CASSLSTGAQPQHF
TGTGCCAGCAGTTTATCTACAGGGGCGCAGCCCCAGCATTTT
>-|TRBJ1-4|TRBV2|TRBD1
CASTTGGGDEKLFF
TGTGCCAGCACTACAGGGGGAGGAGATGAAAAACTGTTTTTT
>-|TRBJ1-3|TRBV4-1|TRBD1
CASSLGQSSGNTIYF
TGCGCCAGCAGCCTGGGACAGAGCTCTGGAAACACCATATATTTT
>-|TRBJ1-5|TRBV6-1|-
CASSPDGSQPQHF
TGTGCCAGCAGTCCCGATGGGAGTCAGCCCCAGCATTTT
>-|TRBJ2-6|TRBV19|TRBD1
CASSIDRDRVPRANVLTF
TGTGCCAGTAGTATAGATAGGGACAGGGTGCCTCGGGCCAACGTCCTGACTTTC
>-|TRBJ2-2|TRBV19|TRBD2
CASSATSGTNTGELFF
TGTGCCAGTAGTGCAACTAGCGGGACCAACACCGGGGAGCTGTTTTTT